This paragraph reports one TCR beta chain. The antigen remains undetermined. There are 11 residues in the CDR3. V lost 5 bases, J lost 4 bases, and 5 bases lay in between. Unique molecular identifiers were present in the TCR beta cDNA libraries. Out of about 0.95 to 10 million T cells, a few hundred thousand cDNA molecules were generated. Each CDR3 protein is one row after TCRdb ran MiXCR on the PCR reads. In the table there are some 450,000 distinct CDR3 sequences, approximately 45% of which are singletons. The sample comes from a study of post-analysis software for immune sequencing data. Across the whole study: The courses of disease that were included comprised relapsing-remitting, secondary progressive and progressive-relapsing multiple sclerosis. General study points: Several TRBV segments, TRBV5-6, TRBV5-1 and TRBV20-1 among them, were found more frequent in patients than controls.

The sample consisted of blood. The V call is TRBV6-7, the J call TRBJ1-2; D call uncertain. TRBV6-7 is placed among ORFs of uncertain function. This clonotype was obtained from a girl aged 5 to 17 with multiple sclerosis. CDR3 bases: TGTGCCAGCAGTCCCCCCTATGGCTACACCTTC. Protein sequence: CASSPPYGYTF.